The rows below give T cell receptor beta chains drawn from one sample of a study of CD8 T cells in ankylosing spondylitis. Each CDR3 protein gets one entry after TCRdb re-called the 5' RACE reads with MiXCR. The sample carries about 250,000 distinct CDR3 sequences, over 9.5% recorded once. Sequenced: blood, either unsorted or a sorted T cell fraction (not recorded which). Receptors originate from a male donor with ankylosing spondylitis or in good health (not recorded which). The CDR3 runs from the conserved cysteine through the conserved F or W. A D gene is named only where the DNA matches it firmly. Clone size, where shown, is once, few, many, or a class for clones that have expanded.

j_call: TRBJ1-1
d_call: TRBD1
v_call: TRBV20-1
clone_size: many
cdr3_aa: CSASAQGANTEAFF
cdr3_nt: TGCAGTGCTAGCGCACAGGGGGCAAACACTGAAGCTTTCTTT

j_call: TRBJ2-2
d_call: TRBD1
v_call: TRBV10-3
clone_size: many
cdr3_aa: CAISAGGRELFF
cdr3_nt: TGTGCCATCAGCGCAGGGGGCCGGGAGCTGTTTTTT

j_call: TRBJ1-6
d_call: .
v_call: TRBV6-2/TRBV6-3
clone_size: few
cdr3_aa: CASTLRGAYNSPLHF
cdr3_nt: TGTGCCAGCACCCTACGCGGAGCCTATAATTCACCCCTCCACTTT

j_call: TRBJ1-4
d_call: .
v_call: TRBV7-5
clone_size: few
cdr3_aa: CISVSEAYSRQGENEKLFF
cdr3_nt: .

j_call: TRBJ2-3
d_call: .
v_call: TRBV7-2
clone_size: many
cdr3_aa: CASSFRSSTDTQYF
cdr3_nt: TGTGCCAGCAGCTTCAGGTCTAGCACAGATACGCAGTATTTT

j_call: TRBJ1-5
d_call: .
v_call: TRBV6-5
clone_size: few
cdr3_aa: CASSYSRGTGNQPQHF
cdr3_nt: TGTGCCAGCAGTTACTCGAGGGGGACCGGCAATCAGCCCCAGCATTTT

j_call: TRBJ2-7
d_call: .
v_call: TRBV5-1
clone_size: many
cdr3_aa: CASSLAWGATYEQYF
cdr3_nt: TGCGCCAGCAGCTTGGCCTGGGGGGCAACCTACGAGCAGTACTTC

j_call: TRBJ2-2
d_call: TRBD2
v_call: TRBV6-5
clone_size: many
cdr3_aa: CASSYLAGGSSGELFF
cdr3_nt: TGTGCCAGCAGTTACCTAGCGGGGGGCTCGAGCGGGGAGCTGTTTTTT

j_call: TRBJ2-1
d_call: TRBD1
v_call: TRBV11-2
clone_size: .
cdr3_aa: CASSLTGQGTNEQFF
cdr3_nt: TGTGCCAGCAGCTTAACGGGACAGGGAACCAATGAGCAGTTCTTC

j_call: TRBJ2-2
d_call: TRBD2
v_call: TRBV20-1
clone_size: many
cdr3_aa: CSASRQRGFGGELFF
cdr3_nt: TGCAGTGCTAGTCGCCAGCGGGGGTTCGGAGGGGAGCTGTTTTTT

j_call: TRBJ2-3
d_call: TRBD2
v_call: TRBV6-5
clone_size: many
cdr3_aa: CASSYLAGVPDTQYF
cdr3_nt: TGTGCCAGCAGTTACCTAGCGGGAGTCCCTGATACGCAGTATTTT

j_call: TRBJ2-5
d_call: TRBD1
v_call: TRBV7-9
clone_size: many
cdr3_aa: CASSLLSRDRKETQYF
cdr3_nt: TGTGCCAGCAGCCTATTGTCCCGGGACAGGAAAGAGACCCAGTACTTC

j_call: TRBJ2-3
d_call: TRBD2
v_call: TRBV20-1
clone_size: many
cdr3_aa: CSATLAGVTDTQYF
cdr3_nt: TGCAGTGCTACGCTAGCGGGGGTAACAGATACGCAGTATTTT

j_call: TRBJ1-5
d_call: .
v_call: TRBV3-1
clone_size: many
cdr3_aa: CASSQGGDNQPQHF
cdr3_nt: TGTGCCAGCAGCCAAGGTGGTGACAATCAGCCCCAGCATTTT

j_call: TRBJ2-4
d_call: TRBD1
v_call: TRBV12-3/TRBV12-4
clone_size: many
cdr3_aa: CASSFQGANIQYF
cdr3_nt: TGTGCCAGCAGTTTCCAGGGGGCGAACATTCAGTACTTC

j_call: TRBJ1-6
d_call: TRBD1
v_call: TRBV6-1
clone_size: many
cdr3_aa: CARRQGYNSPLHF
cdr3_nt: TGTGCCAGGCGACAGGGATATAATTCACCCCTCCACTTT

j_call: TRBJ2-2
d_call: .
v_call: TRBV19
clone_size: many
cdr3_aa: CASSIGPQGAGELFF
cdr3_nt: TGTGCCAGTAGTATAGGGCCCCAGGGTGCCGGGGAGCTGTTTTTT

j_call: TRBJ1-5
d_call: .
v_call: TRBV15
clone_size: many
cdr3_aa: CATSGYGDGQPQHF
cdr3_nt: TGTGCCACCAGCGGCTATGGGGACGGTCAGCCCCAGCATTTT

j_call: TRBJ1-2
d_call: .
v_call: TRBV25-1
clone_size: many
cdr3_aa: CASSKGRDLRGQGYTF
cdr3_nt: TGTGCCAGTTCGAAGGGGAGGGATTTGCGGGGTCAAGGCTACACCTTC

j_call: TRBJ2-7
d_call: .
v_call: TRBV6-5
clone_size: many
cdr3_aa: CASSYKGGRGSEQYF
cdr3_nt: TGTGCCAGCAGTTACAAGGGGGGAAGGGGAAGCGAGCAGTACTTC

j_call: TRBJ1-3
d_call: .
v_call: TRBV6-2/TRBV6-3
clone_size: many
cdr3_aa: CASSRTSSGNTIYF
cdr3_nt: TGTGCCAGCTCCAGGACATCCTCTGGAAACACCATATATTTT

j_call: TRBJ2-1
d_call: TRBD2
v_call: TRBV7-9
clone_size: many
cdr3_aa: CASSSRRLAGVNEQFF
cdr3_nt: TGTGCCAGCAGCTCAAGGCGGCTAGCGGGAGTCAATGAGCAGTTCTTC

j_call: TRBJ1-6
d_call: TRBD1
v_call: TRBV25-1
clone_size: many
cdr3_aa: CASSATTGYNSPLHF
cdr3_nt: TGTGCCAGCAGTGCCACGACAGGGTATAATTCACCCCTCCACTTT

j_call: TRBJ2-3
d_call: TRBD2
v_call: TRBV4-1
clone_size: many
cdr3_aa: CASSQPGLVTDTQYF
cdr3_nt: TGCGCCAGCAGCCAACCGGGACTAGTGACAGATACGCAGTATTTT

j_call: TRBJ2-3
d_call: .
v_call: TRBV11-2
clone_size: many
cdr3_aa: CASSLDFPSLTDTQYF
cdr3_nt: TGTGCCAGCAGCTTGGATTTTCCCTCTCTCACAGATACGCAGTATTTT

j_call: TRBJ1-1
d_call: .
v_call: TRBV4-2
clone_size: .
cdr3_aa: CASTPGEGIENTEAFF
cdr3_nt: TGTGCCAGCACACCCGGGGAGGGTATCGAGAACACTGAAGCTTTCTTT

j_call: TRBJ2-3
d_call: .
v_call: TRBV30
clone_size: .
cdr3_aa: CAWSRSGTSTDTQYF
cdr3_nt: TGTGCCTGGAGTCGTAGCGGTACTAGCACAGATACGCAGTATTTT

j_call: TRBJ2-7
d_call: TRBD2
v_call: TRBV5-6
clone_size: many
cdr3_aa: CASSPAGRGVYEQYF
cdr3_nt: TGTGCCAGCAGCCCTGCAGGTCGGGGGGTCTACGAGCAGTACTTC

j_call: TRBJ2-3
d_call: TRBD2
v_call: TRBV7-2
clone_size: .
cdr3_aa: CASSLAGSGRAVDTQYF
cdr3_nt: TGTGCCAGCAGCTTAGCTGGTAGCGGGAGGGCCGTAGATACGCAGTATTTT

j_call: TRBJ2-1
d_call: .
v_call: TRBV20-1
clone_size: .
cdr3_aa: CSARDRFQRAEQFF
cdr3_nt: TGCAGTGCTAGAGATCGGTTCCAGCGGGCTGAGCAGTTCTTC

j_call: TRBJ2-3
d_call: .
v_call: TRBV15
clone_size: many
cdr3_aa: CATSRLQGQGTDTQYF
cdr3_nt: TGTGCCACCAGCAGACTCCAAGGGCAGGGCACAGATACGCAGTATTTT

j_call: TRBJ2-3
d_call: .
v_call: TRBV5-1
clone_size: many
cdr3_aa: CASSLGSTRDTQYF
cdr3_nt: TGCGCCAGCAGCTTGGGCAGCACCAGGGATACGCAGTATTTT

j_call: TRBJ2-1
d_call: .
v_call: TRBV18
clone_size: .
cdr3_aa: CASSPEAEQFF
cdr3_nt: TGTGCCAGCTCACCAGAGGCGGAGCAGTTCTTC

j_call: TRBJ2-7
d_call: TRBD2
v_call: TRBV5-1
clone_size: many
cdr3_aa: CATSPGGSYEQYF
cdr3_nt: TGCGCCACCTCCCCGGGGGGCTCCTACGAGCAGTACTTC

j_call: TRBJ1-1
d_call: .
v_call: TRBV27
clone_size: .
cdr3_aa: CASRSGGSTEAFF
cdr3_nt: TGTGCCAGCAGGTCTGGGGGGTCCACTGAAGCTTTCTTT

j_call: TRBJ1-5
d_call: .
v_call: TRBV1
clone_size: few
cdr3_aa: CTSSHRTSRHF
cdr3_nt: TGCACCAGCAGCCACCGGACATCCCGGCATTTT

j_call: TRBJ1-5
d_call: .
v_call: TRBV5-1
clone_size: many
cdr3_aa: CASSLEPSNQPQHF
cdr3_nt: TGCGCCAGCAGCCTGGAACCTAGCAATCAGCCCCAGCATTTT

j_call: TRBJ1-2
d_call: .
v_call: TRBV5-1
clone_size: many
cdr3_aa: CASSLSRAPGDYGYTF
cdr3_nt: TGCGCCAGCAGCTTATCCAGGGCCCCCGGGGACTATGGCTACACCTTC

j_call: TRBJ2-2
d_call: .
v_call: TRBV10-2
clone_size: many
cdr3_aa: CASSSSGRGELFF
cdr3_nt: TGCGCCAGCAGTTCAAGCGGACGCGGGGAGCTGTTTTTT

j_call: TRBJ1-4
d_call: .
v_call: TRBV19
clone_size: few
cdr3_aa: CASSSRQNEKLFF
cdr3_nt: TGTGCCAGTAGTAGCCGACAGAATGAAAAACTGTTTTTT

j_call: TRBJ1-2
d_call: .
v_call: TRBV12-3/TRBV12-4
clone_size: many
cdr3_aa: CASSLGTNYGYTF
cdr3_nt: TGTGCCAGCAGCTTAGGGACGAACTATGGCTACACCTTC

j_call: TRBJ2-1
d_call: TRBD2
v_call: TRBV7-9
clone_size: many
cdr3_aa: CASSPSSGIADEQFF
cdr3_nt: TGTGCCAGCAGCCCATCTAGCGGGATAGCCGATGAGCAGTTCTTC

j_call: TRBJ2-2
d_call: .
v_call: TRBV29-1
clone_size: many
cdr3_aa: CSVAFRGANTGELFF
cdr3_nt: TGCAGCGTTGCGTTCAGGGGAGCGAACACCGGGGAGCTGTTTTTT

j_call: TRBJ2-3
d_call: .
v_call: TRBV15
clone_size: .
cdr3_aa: CATSSIGISYRTDTQYF
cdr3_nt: TGTGCCACCAGCTCGATCGGAATCTCCTACCGCACAGATACGCAGTATTTT

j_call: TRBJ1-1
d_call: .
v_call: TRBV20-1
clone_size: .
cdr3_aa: CSALKVGGRVTEAFF
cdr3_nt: TGCAGTGCCCTAAAGGTAGGGGGTCGGGTCACTGAAGCTTTCTTT